The present T cell receptor beta chain was sequenced within a study of early T cells in non-severe SARS-CoV-2 infection. One entry per CDR3 protein results from TCRdb running MiXCR on the 5' RACE reads. The table shows 68,000 or so distinct CDR3 sequences, with 10% to 15% occurring only once. CDR1 ENHRY and CDR2 SYGVKD come from the germline V gene. V was shortened by 2 bases and J by 6 bases, with 8 bases between the two germline ends. The length of the CDR3 is 13 residues. The sequencing sample was made of whole blood. The rearrangement joins TRBV10-3 to TRBJ1-5; D gene ambiguous. This receptor was identified in an adult who was a healthcare worker with PCR-confirmed SARS-CoV-2 infection or an uninfected control (not recorded which). DNA of the CDR3: TGTGCCATCAGTGAGGGAGCGAGTCAGCCCCAGCATTTT. As protein: CAISEGASQPQHF.